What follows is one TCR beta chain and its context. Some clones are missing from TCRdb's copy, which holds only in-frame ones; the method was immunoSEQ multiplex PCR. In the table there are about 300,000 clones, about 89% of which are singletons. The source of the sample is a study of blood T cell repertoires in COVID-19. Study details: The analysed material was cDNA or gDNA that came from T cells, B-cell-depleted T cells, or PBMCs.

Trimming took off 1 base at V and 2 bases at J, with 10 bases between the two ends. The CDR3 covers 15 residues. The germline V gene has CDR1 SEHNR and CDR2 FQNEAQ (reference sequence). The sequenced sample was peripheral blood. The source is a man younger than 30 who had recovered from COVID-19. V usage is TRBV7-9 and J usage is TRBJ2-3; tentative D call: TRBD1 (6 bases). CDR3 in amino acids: CASSLGPGATDTQYF. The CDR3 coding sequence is TGTGCCAGCAGCTTAGGGCCAGGGGCCACAGATACGCAGTATTTT.